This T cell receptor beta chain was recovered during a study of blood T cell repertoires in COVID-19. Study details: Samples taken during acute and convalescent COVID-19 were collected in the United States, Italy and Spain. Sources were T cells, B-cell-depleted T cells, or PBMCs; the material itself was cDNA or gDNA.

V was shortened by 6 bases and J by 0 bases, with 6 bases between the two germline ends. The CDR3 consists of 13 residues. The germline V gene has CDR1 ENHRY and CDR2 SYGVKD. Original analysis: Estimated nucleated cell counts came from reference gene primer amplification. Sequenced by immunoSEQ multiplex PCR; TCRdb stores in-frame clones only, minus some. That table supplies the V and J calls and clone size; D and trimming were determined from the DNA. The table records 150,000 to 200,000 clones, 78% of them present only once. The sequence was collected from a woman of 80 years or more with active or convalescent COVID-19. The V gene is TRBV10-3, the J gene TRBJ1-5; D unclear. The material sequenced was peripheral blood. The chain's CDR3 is CAISVSSNQPQHF. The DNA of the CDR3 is TGTGCCATCAGCGTATCTAGCAATCAGCCCCAGCATTTT.